This entry is about one T cell receptor (beta chain). Its specificity is not known. This sample is part of a study of a mutant IDH1 vaccine in newly diagnosed glioma. The overall study: Earlier therapy was either radiotherapy, temozolomide, or both, and most got both.

Using immunoSEQ multiplex PCR, the repertoire was profiled, and TCRdb retains in-frame clones only, with some absent. The sample holds tens of thousands of clones, about four fifths seen once. The CDR3 is made up of 15 amino acids. Trimming took 4 bases from V and 4 from J; bases not matched to a gene: 9. Germline lookup yields CDR1 SGHDT and CDR2 YYEEEE. Time point here: week 47, end of study. Vaccination used 300 ug of mutant IDH1 20-mer peptide per dose, with topical imiquimod. The sample consisted of PBMCs, taken from a glioma patient whose treatment included an IDH1 peptide vaccine. This TCR came from a woman in her twenties or thirties with glioma. Some clones in this sample may be carry-over from other donors' samples. The rearrangement uses TRBV5-6 and TRBJ2-7, with 9 bases identical to TRBD2. The CDR3 sequence: CASSMIWGLAYEQYF. The CDR3 DNA reads as TGTGCCAGCAGCATGATTTGGGGACTAGCATACGAGCAGTACTTC.